These 18 T cell receptor beta chains share one sample of origin, sequenced in a study of human T cells and chemical hapten exposure. MiXCR, applied by TCRdb to the RACE reads, yields one record per CDR3 protein. The sample gives 100,000 or so distinct CDR3 sequences, 9.3% of which show up once; approximately 2% is in the top ten. Time point meaning: patch test 2, 6 weeks after DPC sensitization. Treatment indicated: therapeutic diphenylcyclopropenone sensitization with weekly scalp DPC. Sequenced here: whole blood, sampled in connection with sensitization to the hapten diphenylcyclopropenone (DPC). Receptor source: a woman between 40 and 55 years old with alopecia areata. Some clones in this sample may be carry-over from other donors' samples.

In this sample, this clonotype turned up many times. This chain links TRBV6-2 or TRBV6-3 with TRBJ1-5; 8 bases are shared with TRBD1. The V gene's germline CDR1 is MNHEY and CDR2 SVGEGT. V lost 7 bases, J lost 5 bases, and 10 bases stayed unmatched. CDR3 size: 15 residues. CDR3 amino acids: CASTKEDRDYQPQHF. The CDR3 DNA sequence: TGTGCCAGCACCAAGGAGGACAGGGACTATCAGCCCCAGCATTTT.

This clonotype was observed a few times. The chain employs TRBV12-3 or TRBV12-4 and TRBJ1-1, with 7 bases matching TRBD1. The junction had 9 bases not matched to a gene; V was cut back by 1 base and J by 1 base. This CDR3 has 17 amino acids. The CDR3 DNA sequence: TGTGCCAGCAGTTTAGGCTTTCAGGGGACAGCGAACACTGAAGCTTTCTTT. It specifies CASSLGFQGTANTEAFF.

The V and J genes are TRBV29-1 and TRBJ1-1; D is perhaps TRBD1 (5 bases). Germline lookup yields CDR1 SQVTM and CDR2 ANQGSEA. The CDR3 has 14 amino acids. Trimming pared 5 bases from V and 0 bases from J, leaving 13 bases between. CDR3 sequence (DNA): TGCAGCGTTCTCCAGACAGAATTGAACACTGAAGCTTTCTTT. It encodes CSVLQTELNTEAFF.

V is TRBV7-6 and J is TRBJ2-6, with a weak D call TRBD1 (6 bases). V gave up 2 bases and J gave up 9 bases, with 11 bases separating them. Germline V gene lookup returns CDR1 SGHVS and CDR2 FNYEAQ. There are 14 residues in the CDR3. The CDR3 DNA sequence: TGTGCCAGCAGCTTACAGGGGCAGCTCAACGTCCTGACTTTC. The encoded protein is CASSLQGQLNVLTF.

This clonotype occurred many times. This chain joins TRBV4-2 and TRBJ1-4, with a possible D match to TRBD1 (5 bases). The CDR3 has 13 amino acids. Trimming stripped 4 bases from V and 5 bases from J, with 8 bases between. Germline V gene lookup returns CDR1 LGHNA and CDR2 YNFKEQ. CDR3 sequence (DNA): TGTGCCAGCAGCCCACGACAGAATGAAAAACTGTTTTTT. Its protein product is CASSPRQNEKLFF.

This clonotype was seen at least ten times. This chain connects TRBV27 to TRBJ2-7; a weak D match, TRBD1 (6 bases). Trimming shortened V by 0 bases and J by 6 bases, and 9 bases separated the two germline ends. The CDR3 has 13 residues. From germline, CDR1 is MNHEY and CDR2 SMNVEV (reference sequence). CDR3 loop: CASSLSTGSEQYF. The CDR3 nucleotides are TGTGCCAGCAGTTTATCAACAGGGTCCGAGCAGTACTTC.

This clonotype has at least ten counts. This chain connects TRBV29-1 to TRBJ2-5, with D possibly matching TRBD1 (6 bases). From germline, CDR1 is SQVTM and CDR2 ANQGSEA. The CDR3 has 13 residues. Trimming stripped 2 bases from V and 1 base from J, with 8 bases between. Here the CDR3 reads CSVERGSQETQYF. The CDR3 DNA follows: TGCAGCGTTGAAAGGGGGTCCCAAGAGACCCAGTACTTC.

The chain employs TRBV30 and TRBJ2-5; D unresolved. Trimming stripped 5 bases from V and 8 bases from J, with 12 bases between. The germline CDR1 and CDR2 sequences are GTSNPN and SVGIG (reference sequence). The CDR3 has 11 amino acids. CDR3 bases: TGTGCCTGGGGGCTCAGTCCAACCCAGTACTTC. This encodes CAWGLSPTQYF.

This clonotype was counted ten times or more. The rearrangement links TRBV18 to TRBJ2-1, with 7 bases that match TRBD2. CDR3 length: 12 residues. The germline V gene has CDR1 KGHSH and CDR2 LQKENI. V lost 2 bases to trimming and J lost 12 bases; unmatched junction nucleotides: 4. CDR3 residues: CASSPSGKGQFF. DNA of the CDR3: TGTGCCAGCTCACCAAGCGGGAAGGGGCAGTTCTTC.

This clonotype was found many times. The chain combines TRBV7-6 with TRBJ2-3; 7 bases are a match to TRBD1. Germline CDR1 is SGHVS and CDR2 is FNYEAQ. CDR3 size: 16 residues. V lost 4 bases and J lost 0; bases outside the gene matches: 7. DNA of the CDR3: TGTGCCAGCAGCTCCGAGACAGGGTCGAGCACAGATACGCAGTATTTT. Protein product: CASSSETGSSTDTQYF. The entire variable domain, with the rest obtained from reference TRBV7-6 and TRBJ2-3, is as follows: GAGVSQSPRYKVTKRGQDVALRCDPISGHVSLYWYRQALGQGPEFLTYFNYEAQQDKSGLPNDRFSAERPEGSISTLTIQRTEQRDSAMYRCASSSETGSSTDTQYFGPGTRLTVL.

This clonotype was observed at least ten times. V is TRBV28 and J is TRBJ2-1; TRBD2 matches 7 bases. CDR3 length: 16 amino acids. J gave up 2 bases and V 7 bases, and 11 bases lay outside the gene matches. Germline CDR1 is MDHEN and CDR2 is SYDVKM. The CDR3 DNA reads as TGTGCCAGCATGCTGATACTAGCGACGACCTACAATGAGCAGTTCTTC. Protein sequence: CASMLILATTYNEQFF.

This clonotype showed up just a few times. Likely a read error: the CDR3 ends without its conserved phenylalanine or tryptophan. The genes are TRBV18 and TRBJ2-2; 9 nucleotides match TRBD2. The CDR3 consists of 16 residues. The ends lost 0 bases at V and 7 bases at J; junction bases unmatched: 6. Looked up from germline, CDR1 is KGHSH and CDR2 is LQKENI. The CDR3 loop reads CASSPPSSGNGGELFS. DNA for the CDR3: TGTGCCAGCTCACCACCGTCTAGCGGGAACGGCGGGGAGCTGTTTTCT.

The rearrangement uses TRBV24-1 and TRBJ1-1; D gene uncertain. This CDR3 spans 14 amino acids. Germline CDR1 reads KGHDR; CDR2 reads SFDVKD. The V and J ends lost 0 bases and 1 base respectively, with 5 bases between them. The CDR3 nucleotides read TGTGCCACCAGTGATTTGACGAGGAACACTGAAGCTTTCTTT. Translated: CATSDLTRNTEAFF.

This clonotype was observed at least ten times. The rearrangement joins TRBV6-5 to TRBJ2-1, with 9 bases that match TRBD2. Trimming took 6 bases from V and 8 from J; bases not matched to a gene: 14. Germline V gene sequence: CDR1 MNHEY, CDR2 SVGAGI. The length of the CDR3 is 16 residues. CDR3 DNA: TGTGCCAGCAGCCTTCGGGGGGCGGGAGGGCCCCATGAGCAGTTCTTC. It encodes CASSLRGAGGPHEQFF.

The genes are TRBV7-2 and TRBJ2-7; D is tentatively TRBD1 or TRBD2 (6 bases each). Germline V CDR1 and CDR2: SGHTA, FQGNSA. The CDR3 is 13 residues long. V shed 5 bases and J shed 4 bases, with 12 bases lying between them. CDR3 loop: CASSEGGRYEQYF. In DNA form, the CDR3 reads TGTGCCAGCAGCGAAGGGGGGAGGTACGAGCAGTACTTC. Full variable domain (outside the CDR3, taken from reference TRBV7-2 and TRBJ2-7): GAGVSQSPSNKVTEKGKDVELRCDPISGHTALYWYRQSLGQGLEFLIYFQGNSAPDKSGLPSDRFSAERTGGSVSTLTIQRTQQEDSAVYLCASSEGGRYEQYFGPGTRLTVT.

This clonotype appeared many times. The chain has TRBV10-3 and TRBJ2-5, with D uncertain. Germline-derived CDR1 and CDR2 are ENHRY and SYGVKD. This CDR3 contains 14 residues. V gave up 1 base and J gave up 2 bases, with 8 bases separating them. CDR3 region: CAISEFVTQETQYF. The CDR3 region has the DNA TGTGCCATCAGTGAGTTCGTCACTCAAGAGACCCAGTACTTC.

This clonotype was counted only a few times. This chain links TRBV6-6 with TRBJ1-1, with TRBD1 as a possible D gene (5 bases). Looked up from germline, CDR1 is MNHNY and CDR2 is SVGAGI (reference sequence). Trimming cost V 8 bases and J 2 bases, with 12 bases left between them. The CDR3 has 13 amino acids. The CDR3 loop is CASLSGTNTEAFF. CDR3 in DNA: TGTGCCAGCCTATCCGGGACTAACACTGAAGCTTTCTTT.

The chain combines TRBV27 with TRBJ1-2, with 7 nucleotides matching TRBD1. The CDR3 length is 14 residues. Germline CDR1 and CDR2: MNHEY and SMNVEV (reference sequence). V shed 4 bases, J shed 4 bases, and the junction held 6 bases outside the gene matches. In DNA form, the CDR3 reads TGTGCCAGCAGTTCCGGACAGGACCTCTATGGCTACACCTTC. Translated, it gives CASSSGQDLYGYTF.